The subject of this entry is one TCR beta chain. The antigen is unknown. The data were taken from a study of OX40 agonist ivuxolimab in advanced cancers. General study points: With doses of 0.1 to 3.0 mg/kg, CD4+ and CD8+ blood T cells had undergone clonal expansion by week 6.

TCRdb keeps only in-frame clones here, not all; method: immunoSEQ multiplex PCR. The table includes approximately 60,000 clones, around 81% detected once. Per germline, CDR1 SGHRS and CDR2 YFSETQ. Trimming took off 6 bases at V and 1 base at J, with 17 bases between the two ends. This CDR3 spans 15 amino acids. The chain links TRBV5-1 to TRBJ2-7, with D hard to call. The material was CD4+ or CD8+ T cells sorted from blood, obtained in a trial of the OX40 agonist ivuxolimab. The sequence was obtained from an adult with an advanced solid tumor such as melanoma, head and neck, liver or kidney cancer. CDR3 nucleotides: TGCGCCAGCACACAGCCGGGCCTCGGTTCCTACGAGCAGTACTTC. This translates into CASTQPGLGSYEQYF.